One and the same sample provided the 29 T cell receptor beta chains below, sequenced in a study of cytotoxic CD8 clonotypes in ibrutinib-treated CLL. TCRdb keeps only in-frame clones here, not all; method: immunoSEQ multiplex PCR. The sample records approximately 45,000 clones, 60% to 75% being singletons. Sample: PBMCs, taken after 12 months of ibrutinib treatment. These receptors were obtained from a human donor with chronic lymphocytic leukemia.

The chain is built from TRBV5-5 and TRBJ1-2; a possible D gene is TRBD1 (5 bases). The V and J ends lost 0 bases and 0 bases respectively, with 6 bases between them. The CDR3 sequence is 14 residues long. The V gene's germline CDR1 is SGHKS and CDR2 YYEKEE (reference sequence). Here the CDR3 reads CASSLDRTNYGYTF. CDR3 coding DNA: TGTGCCAGCAGCTTGGACAGGACTAACTATGGCTACACCTTC.

The chain joins TRBV7-8 to TRBJ1-5; D is unresolved. The V end lost 6 bases, the J end lost 0 bases, and 18 bases lay between the germline ends. In germline, CDR1 is SGHVS, CDR2 FQNEAQ. This CDR3 region has 17 residues. The CDR3 bases are TGTGCCAGCAGAACTTCTCCTCTTCAATATAGCAATCAGCCCCAGCATTTT. Translated, it gives CASRTSPLQYSNQPQHF.

V is TRBV19 and J is TRBJ2-1; D might be TRBD1 or TRBD2, each matching 5 bases. CDR1 is LNHDA, CDR2 SQIVND, per germline (reference sequence). This CDR3 is 15 amino acids long. V was shortened by 3 bases and J by 1 base, with 10 bases between the two germline ends. CDR3 DNA: TGTGCCAGTAGTATTCCAGGGAGATCCTACAATGAGCAGTTCTTC. Its protein product is CASSIPGRSYNEQFF.

The chain joins TRBV28 to TRBJ2-1, with 8 nucleotides matching TRBD2. CDR3 size: 16 residues. The trim removed 2 bases at V and 5 bases at J, leaving 8 bases unmatched. Germline V gives CDR1 MDHEN, CDR2 SYDVKM. The CDR3 region is CASSLDREGLDNEQFF. In DNA form, the CDR3 reads TGTGCCAGCAGTTTAGATCGGGAGGGCCTCGACAATGAGCAGTTCTTC. Drawing the rest from reference TRBV28 and TRBJ2-1, the complete variable domain is DVKVTQSSRYLVKRTGEKVFLECVQDMDHENMFWYRQDPGLGLRLIYFSYDVKMKEKGDIPEGYSVSREKKERFSLILESASTNQTSMYLCASSLDREGLDNEQFFGPGTRLTVL.

The rearrangement links TRBV6-5 to TRBJ2-1; TRBD2 might be the D (5 bases). The CDR3 has 14 amino acids. Trimming shortened V by 2 bases and J by 6 bases, and 11 bases separated the two germline ends. Germline CDR1 reads MNHEY; CDR2 reads SVGAGI. CDR3 residues: CASSYRASSNEQFF. The CDR3 DNA reads TGTGCCAGCAGTTACCGGGCTAGCTCCAATGAGCAGTTCTTC.

The rearrangement links TRBV6-5 to TRBJ2-7, with 11 bases that match TRBD2. This CDR3 is 15 amino acids long. V was pared by 10 bases and J by 2 bases, with 10 bases of the junction left unmatched. The germline gives CDR1 MNHEY, CDR2 SVGAGI. The chain's CDR3 is CAIQPTSGGPYEQYF. In nucleotides, the CDR3 is TGTGCCATCCAACCCACTAGCGGGGGACCCTACGAGCAGTACTTC.

The CDR3 is CATSRGSGHPYEQYF. CDR3 bases: TGTGCCACCAGCAGAGGTAGCGGCCACCCCTACGAGCAGTACTTC. V usage is TRBV15 and J usage is TRBJ2-7; TRBD2 might be the D (6 bases). Trimming removed 1 base from V and 2 bases from J, with 12 bases in between. Germline lookup yields CDR1 LNHNV and CDR2 YYDKDF (reference sequence). The CDR3 runs to 15 residues.

This clone was detected a few times. The chain recombines TRBV28 with TRBJ1-1; 7 bases agree with TRBD1. CDR3 length: 14 residues. Trimming cost V 8 bases and J 4 bases; bases outside gene matches: 10. Germline V lookup: CDR1 MDHEN, CDR2 SYDVKM. CDR3 protein: CASLLTGQGTEAFF. In nucleotides, the CDR3 is TGTGCCAGCCTGTTGACAGGGCAGGGCACTGAAGCTTTCTTT. The variable domain in full, with the rest retrieved from reference TRBV28 and TRBJ1-1, is DVKVTQSSRYLVKRTGEKVFLECVQDMDHENMFWYRQDPGLGLRLIYFSYDVKMKEKGDIPEGYSVSREKKERFSLILESASTNQTSMYLCASLLTGQGTEAFFGQGTRLTVV.

The rearrangement joins TRBV14 to TRBJ2-1; D unresolved. The germline CDR1 and CDR2 sequences are SGHDN and FVKESK. The CDR3 extends over 13 amino acids. Trimming took 1 base from V and 7 from J, leaving 8 bases between them. The CDR3 DNA reads as TGTGCCAGCAGCCAAGCAGTAAGGAATGAGCAGTTCTTC. Translated, it gives CASSQAVRNEQFF.

The table lists this clone with a count of one. CDR3 sequence: CASSPGLAFVTDTQYF. CDR3 nucleotides: TGTGCCAGCAGCCCCGGACTAGCGTTTGTTACAGATACGCAGTATTTT. The rearrangement links TRBV5-6 to TRBJ2-3; 9 bases match TRBD2. V lost 4 bases, J lost 3 bases, and 9 bases stayed unmatched. Per germline, CDR1 SGHDT and CDR2 YYEEEE. This CDR3 comprises 16 residues.

The chain has TRBV28 and TRBJ2-3; TRBD2 matches at 9 bases. The CDR3 sequence is 17 residues long. J was trimmed by 4 bases and V by 5 bases; bases with no gene match: 13. Germline loops: CDR1 MDHEN, CDR2 SYDVKM. CDR3 in amino acids: CASSPLGSSGTADTQYF. CDR3 in DNA: TGTGCCAGCAGTCCACTTGGTTCTAGCGGGACGGCAGATACGCAGTATTTT.

Concerning this clone itself: The sample carries other DNA sequences with the same CDR3. The chain is built from TRBV15 and TRBJ2-5, with D hard to call. The germline V gene encodes CDR1 LNHNV and CDR2 YYDKDF (reference sequence). CDR3 length: 12 amino acids. V was shortened by 0 bases and J by 4 bases, with 3 bases between the two germline ends. The CDR3 coding sequence is TGTGCCACCAGCAGAGACATAGAGACCCAGTACTTC. It is translated as CATSRDIETQYF.

CDR3 DNA sequence: TGTGCCAGCAGTGACGAGTCGGGGACTGAAGCTTTCTTT. Its translation: CASSDESGTEAFF. The chain couples TRBV2 to TRBJ1-1; no definite D call. The CDR3 consists of 13 residues. The germline V gene has CDR1 SNHLY and CDR2 FYNNEI. V lost 3 bases and J lost 5, with 10 bases in between.

The chain couples TRBV27 to TRBJ1-3, with 7 bases lining up with TRBD1. V lost 5 bases to trimming and J lost 1 base; unmatched junction nucleotides: 2. The CDR3 runs to 14 residues. Germline V gene lookup returns CDR1 MNHEY and CDR2 SMNVEV (reference sequence). This chain's CDR3 is CASSPGGSGNTIYF. CDR3 coding DNA: TGTGCCAGCAGTCCAGGGGGTTCTGGAAACACCATATATTTT.

The chain joins TRBV29-1 to TRBJ1-2, with 8 bases aligning to TRBD1. CDR3 length equals 11 residues. The germline CDR1 and CDR2 sequences are SQVTM and ANQGSEA. V lost 6 bases, J lost 8 bases, and 5 bases stayed unmatched. The CDR3 region is CSVGQGLGYTF. The CDR3 DNA sequence: TGCAGCGTAGGACAGGGTTTGGGCTACACCTTC.

J is TRBJ2-5 and V is TRBV6-6; TRBD1 aligns across 8 bases. In germline, CDR1 is MNHNY, CDR2 SVGAGI (reference sequence). The J segment lost 4 bases and the V segment lost 5 bases, leaving 6 bases of the junction unmatched. The CDR3 is 14 amino acids. The CDR3 is CASSRQGNGETQYF. The CDR3, as DNA: TGTGCCAGCAGTAGACAGGGGAATGGAGAGACCCAGTACTTC.

The CDR3 DNA reads TGTGCCAGCAGCCAAGGACAGGGGAGGGAAAAACTGTTTTTT. Amino acid sequence: CASSQGQGREKLFF. The chain recombines TRBV7-9 with TRBJ1-4; 9 bases agree with TRBD1. CDR3 length: 14 amino acids. Germline V gives CDR1 SEHNR, CDR2 FQNEAQ (reference sequence). V shed 5 bases, J shed 8 bases, and the junction held 6 bases outside the gene matches.

The chain is built from TRBV5-1 and TRBJ2-1; D not certain. Germline V gives CDR1 SGHRS, CDR2 YFSETQ. V was clipped by 5 bases and J by 4 bases, with 13 bases between them. The CDR3 length is 14 residues. Here the CDR3 reads CASRWDNQYNEQFF. The CDR3 DNA sequence: TGCGCCAGCAGGTGGGATAACCAGTACAATGAGCAGTTCTTC.

The V call is TRBV27, the J call TRBJ2-1; the D is unclear. CDR3 length: 15 amino acids. Germline V gives CDR1 MNHEY, CDR2 SMNVEV (reference sequence). V shed 5 bases and J shed 2 bases, with 13 bases lying between them. The CDR3 region has the DNA TGTGCCAGCAGTCTAGAAAACAACCCCTACAATGAGCAGTTCTTC. Protein product: CASSLENNPYNEQFF.

This chain links TRBV2 with TRBJ1-2; a possible D gene is TRBD1 (6 bases). CDR3 length equals 14 residues. In germline, CDR1 is SNHLY, CDR2 FYNNEI. V lost 6 bases and J 4 bases, leaving 15 bases between the germline ends. In DNA form, the CDR3 reads TGTGCCAGCAGAGATTACAGGGCGGCCTATGGCTACACCTTC. This encodes CASRDYRAAYGYTF.

The chain combines TRBV6-1 with TRBJ2-4; possibly TRBD1 or TRBD2 for D (5 bases each). With 1 base removed from V and 0 bases from J, the gap between germline ends came to 13 bases. Germline values: CDR1 MNHNS, CDR2 SASEGT. CDR3 length: 17 amino acids. The CDR3 sequence is CASSEGSGTLAKNIQYF. The CDR3 nucleotides read TGTGCCAGCAGTGAAGGCTCAGGGACCCTAGCCAAAAACATTCAGTACTTC.

The chain couples TRBV2 to TRBJ2-1, with TRBD2 matching over 13 bases. Germline V gives CDR1 SNHLY, CDR2 FYNNEI. With 7 bases clipped from V and 14 bases from J, the junction kept 23 bases outside the gene matches. This CDR3 has 18 amino acids. CDR3 in amino acids: CASTYGTDSLGTSGTEFF. Here the CDR3 DNA reads TGTGCCAGCACTTACGGGACGGATAGCCTCGGGACTAGCGGGACTGAGTTCTTC.

The chain joins TRBV5-1 to TRBJ1-1, with 9 positions matching TRBD1. Germline CDR1 is SGHRS and CDR2 is YFSETQ. CDR3 length: 11 residues. V lost 3 bases, J lost 11 bases, and 2 bases stayed unmatched. The CDR3 nucleotides are TGCGCCAGCAGCTCCGGGACAGGGGCTTTCTTT. Its translation is CASSSGTGAFF.

J is TRBJ2-3 and V is TRBV28; 8 nucleotides agree with TRBD2. The V and J ends lost 3 bases and 5 bases, in that order; junction bases with no gene match: 13. The CDR3 has 17 amino acids. Germline values: CDR1 MDHEN, CDR2 SYDVKM. The CDR3: CASSFVSSGSFGDTQYF. CDR3 nucleotides: TGTGCCAGCAGTTTCGTCAGCAGCGGGAGCTTTGGAGATACGCAGTATTTT.

The J gene is TRBJ2-3, the V gene TRBV7-9; the match to TRBD2 covers 10 bases. The CDR3 is made up of 16 amino acids. V gave up 2 bases and J gave up 2 bases; unmatched junction bases: 4. Per the germline V gene, CDR1 is SEHNR and CDR2 is FQNEAQ (reference sequence). The CDR3 DNA reads as TGTGCCAGCAGCTTACTACTAGCGGGGTCCACAGATACGCAGTATTTT. Translation: CASSLLLAGSTDTQYF.

The J gene is TRBJ2-3, the V gene TRBV5-1, with TRBD1 as a possible D gene (5 bases). The germline V gene encodes CDR1 SGHRS and CDR2 YFSETQ. V lost 1 base and J 3 bases, leaving 9 bases between the germline ends. The CDR3 runs to 14 residues. The CDR3 here is CASSLIRETDTQYF. The CDR3 DNA follows: TGCGCCAGCAGCTTGATCAGGGAAACAGATACGCAGTATTTT.

The CDR3 region has the DNA TGCAGCGTTTCCGCCCCCCTAGCGGGAGGGCCGCGGGAGACCCAGTACTTC. This sequence encodes CSVSAPLAGGPRETQYF. The chain is built from TRBV29-1 and TRBJ2-5, with 12 bases fitting TRBD2. The length of the CDR3 is 17 residues. CDR1 and CDR2 from the germline V gene are SQVTM and ANQGSEA. J was trimmed by 5 bases and V by 5 bases; bases with no gene match: 15.

Only one count was recorded for this clone. V and J are TRBV5-4 and TRBJ2-5; no clear D gene. The V gene lost 7 bases and the J gene lost 4 bases, with 17 bases spanning the gap. In germline, CDR1 is SGHNT, CDR2 YYREEE (reference sequence). The CDR3 length is 14 residues. CDR3: CASGKEQRPETQYF. For the CDR3, the DNA is TGTGCCAGCGGTAAAGAACAAAGGCCAGAGACCCAGTACTTC.

This chain uses TRBV6-6 with TRBJ2-7, with D unclear. V was cut by 0 bases and J by 6 bases, with 12 bases left in between. Germline loops: CDR1 MNHNY, CDR2 SVGAGI (reference sequence). The CDR3 contains 14 residues. For the CDR3, the DNA is TGTGCCAGCAGTTACTCACGGACGGATTCCGAGCAGTACTTC. It yields the protein CASSYSRTDSEQYF.